One T cell receptor (beta chain) is described in this entry. This clonotype appeared many times. Its specific antigen is unknown. Nothing much larger sits one base from this clone, and base qualities are not available. For CDR1 and CDR2, the germline V gene lists MDHEN and SYDVKM. The cysteine opens and the phenylalanine closes a CDR3 of 17 amino acids. Only the CDR3 region is kept as DNA, spanning 51 bases read in frame from base 1. The V and J ends are trimmed by 5 bases and 2 bases, leaving 21 bases between them. The time point tag for this specimen amounts to: newly diagnosed GD, antithyroid drugs for less than 3 months. For both TCR sequencing and RNA sequencing, RNA was extracted from PBMCs in TRIzol. Graves' disease was diagnosed according to American Thyroid Association guidelines. Recruitment of patients was carried out at an endocrinology department in Xi'an, China. Each patient gave approximately 9 milliliters of peripheral blood, collected in an EDTA anticoagulant tube. Ficoll Paque Plus density gradient separation was used to isolate PBMCs, and no additional T cell sorting was done. RNA quality was checked with an Agilent 2100 Bioanalyzer and agarose gel, and concentration with a NanoDrop 2000.

This record comes from a study of regulatory T cells in long-lasting Graves disease (dated by TCRdb to the early 2020s). Regarding the study in general: Antithyroid drugs had been taken for less than 3 months by newly diagnosed Graves' disease patients. The study was registered as a clinical trial and conducted in China. A total of 33 samples were covered by TCR sequencing, comprising around 13 persistent and around 20 newly diagnosed Graves' disease patients. Persistent Graves' disease patients were compared with newly diagnosed Graves' disease patients by peripheral blood TCR sequencing and RNA sequencing. The study at large found these results: More public clonotypes were shared among persistent patients (under 3,000) than among newly diagnosed patients (roughly 1,000). Lower TCR Shannon entropy and fewer highly expanded clones were observed in persistent Graves' disease patients than in newly diagnosed patients, which suggested clonal expansion. The small sample size was acknowledged by the authors as a limitation that may reduce accuracy. Sequencing and analysis were restricted to the TCR beta chain. Peripheral blood alone was examined, since thyroid tissue, which constituted the primary lesion, could not be accessed. Persistent disease showed preferential use of TRBV28, TRBJ1-2 and TRBJ2-5, whereas newly diagnosed disease favored TRBV20-1 and TRBJ2-1.

Library prep was done by multiplex PCR. Sequencing took place on an Illumina HiSeq 4000. To build TCR beta libraries, CDR3 regions were amplified by Arm-PCR using iRepertoire HTBI primers. PCR products were gel purified before sequencing. Per the source publication's procedure: A total of roughly 67 TRBV and some 15 TRBJ segments were identified across samples and were used for gene usage analysis of CDR3 amino acid clonotypes. COPE and FqMerger were used to merge the filtered high-quality paired reads into contigs. BLAST was used to align contigs to IMGT TRBV, TRBD and TRBJ reference genes, and CDR3 was defined according to IMGT. Any clonotype with a frequency above 0.1% was counted as a highly expanded clone. Shannon entropy served as the measure of repertoire diversity, while the Gini coefficient captured V-J evenness. Clonotypes shared by more than one individual were considered public. TCRdb itself trimmed the public reads at Q25 with fastp, ran MiXCR and retained productive beta chains. Rows are unified per CDR3 protein, each entry keeping the most common DNA and genes. The V and J calls and clone size are TCRdb's, not the authors'. In all, the sample holds roughly 320,000 distinct CDR3 sequences, and 16% of those were seen once. Around 27% of the sample is in the top ten clones.

Separately, the same data were catalogued under a study of T cells in Graves' hyperthyroidism and ophthalmopathy. Reported in the second study: Stable Graves' hyperthyroidism was defined as no progression to ophthalmopathy during 18 months of follow-up. Hyperthyroidism patients were newly diagnosed, with disease duration under 2 months, and aged 18 to 65 years. Patients with uncontrolled infections, other autoimmune diseases, pregnancy or lactation were excluded. Diagnoses relied on clinical symptoms, serum thyroxine and TRAb, thyroid ultrasound and orbital computed tomography. The first round of RT-PCR for the TCR CDR3 was performed with the HTBI primer set and the Qiagen OneStep RT-PCR kit. Most expanded thyroid clonotypes (frequency above 0.001) were also detected in blood, a finding suggesting that blood repertoires may reflect thyroid immune responses. A model built on a 13 V-J signature distinguished ophthalmopathy from stable hyperthyroidism, reaching about 88% sensitivity and about 81% specificity in cross-validation and 80%/75% in testing. In validation, progression to ophthalmopathy was predicted by the model with 70.59% sensitivity and 72% to 85% specificity, a median of approximately 6.5 months before onset. TCR V-J signatures able to tell the groups apart were searched for in a discovery cohort of 90 to 100 patients, of whom 43 had Graves' ophthalmopathy and about 60 had stable Graves' hyperthyroidism. An independent validation cohort of 18 to 20 hyperthyroidism patients and 17 patients who later progressed to ophthalmopathy tested prospective prediction of ophthalmopathy. The roughly 94 discovery patients were randomly split 7:3 into training and test sets. In addition, the study compared T-cell repertoires in thyroid tissue and in blood from 6 or 7 Graves' hyperthyroidism patients. Following sampling, methimazole starting at 30 mg daily was given to hyperthyroidism patients, and high-dose intravenous methylprednisolone was given to ophthalmopathy patients. Libraries were constructed in a second round of multiplex PCR, after which size selection and purification were carried out. Sequencing of the libraries was done on an Illumina HiSeq2000 using paired-end 100 bp reads. Raw data were processed with SOAPnuke, discarding reads with adapters, uncalled bases, mean Phred below 15, or no exact constant-primer or identifier match. COPE v1.2.5 was used to merge the high-quality paired reads, and each unique nucleotide sequence was defined as a clonotype. Clonotypes were aligned to IMGT TRBV, TRBD and TRBJ reference segments using MiTCR v1.1. The analysis included only V-J combinations with a frequency above 0.0001, which together covered over 98% of the repertoires. A TCS score was defined as the ratio between F50 (clonal expansion) and ExV (chaos), using BLOSUM62-based TCRdist between CDR3 peptides within each V-J. Welch's t-statistics and random forest reduced approximately 520 V-J features to roughly 13, which were used in a naive Bayes classifier (R e1071). Sample size was not statistically predetermined, and investigators were not blinded to group allocation. The paper describes TCR Vbeta CDR3 sequencing of some 130 peripheral blood samples, made up of some 42 ophthalmopathy patients, 70 to 75 hyperthyroidism patients and roughly 17 progressor patients.

This clonotype originated in a man in his forties with Graves disease. Donor details come from another sample of the same person, matched by shared clones. This receptor chain uses TRBV28 and TRBJ1-1; the D gene identity is not certain. The sample consisted of peripheral blood mononuclear cells (PBMCs), taken at new diagnosis, from a patient treated with antithyroid drugs. CDR3 loop: CASSRIGRAGANTEAFF. The bases read TGTGCCAGCAGTCGGATAGGAAGGGCTGGAGCTAACACTGAAGCTTTCTTT.